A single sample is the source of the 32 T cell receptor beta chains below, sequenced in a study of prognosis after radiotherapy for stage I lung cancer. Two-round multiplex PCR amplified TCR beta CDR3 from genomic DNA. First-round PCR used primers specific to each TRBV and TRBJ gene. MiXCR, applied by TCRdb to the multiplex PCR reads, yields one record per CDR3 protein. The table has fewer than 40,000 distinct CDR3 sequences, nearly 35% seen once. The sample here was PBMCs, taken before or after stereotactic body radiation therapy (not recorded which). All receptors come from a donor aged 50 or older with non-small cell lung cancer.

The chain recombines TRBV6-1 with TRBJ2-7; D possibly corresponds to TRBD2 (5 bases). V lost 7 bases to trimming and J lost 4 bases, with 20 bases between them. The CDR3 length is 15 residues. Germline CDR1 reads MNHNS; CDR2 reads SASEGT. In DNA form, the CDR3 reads TGTGCCAGCATGTCCCTCGACCCTAGCTCATACGAGCAGTACTTC. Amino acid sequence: CASMSLDPSSYEQYF.

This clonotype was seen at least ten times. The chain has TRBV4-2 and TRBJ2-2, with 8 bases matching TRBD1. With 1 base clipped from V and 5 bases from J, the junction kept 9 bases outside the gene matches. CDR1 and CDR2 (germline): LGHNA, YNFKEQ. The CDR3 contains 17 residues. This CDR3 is CASSQVGAGGNTGELFF. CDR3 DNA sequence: TGTGCCAGCAGCCAAGTCGGGGCAGGGGGCAATACCGGGGAGCTGTTTTTT.

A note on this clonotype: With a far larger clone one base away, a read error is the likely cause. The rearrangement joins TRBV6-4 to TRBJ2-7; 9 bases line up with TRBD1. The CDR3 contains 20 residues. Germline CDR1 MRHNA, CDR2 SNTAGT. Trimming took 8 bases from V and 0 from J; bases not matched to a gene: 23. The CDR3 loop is CASWRPVGTGKGISSYEQYF. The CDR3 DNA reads TGTGCCAGCTGGCGCCCCGTAGGGACAGGGAAAGGGATTAGCTCCTACGAGCAGTACTTC.

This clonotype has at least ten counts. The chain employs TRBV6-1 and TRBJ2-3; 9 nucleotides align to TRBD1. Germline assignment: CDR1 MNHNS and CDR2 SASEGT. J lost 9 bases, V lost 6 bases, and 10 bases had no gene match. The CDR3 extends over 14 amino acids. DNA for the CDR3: TGTGCCAGCAGCCAATTCCCGGGACAGGGAACGCAGTATTTT. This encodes CASSQFPGQGTQYF.

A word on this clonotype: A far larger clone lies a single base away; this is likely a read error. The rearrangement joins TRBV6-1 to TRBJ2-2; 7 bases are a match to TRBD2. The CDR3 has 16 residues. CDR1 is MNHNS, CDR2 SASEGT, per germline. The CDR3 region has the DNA TGTGTCAGCAGCCTTGGCGGGAGCGTTAGCACCGGGGAGCTGTTTTTT. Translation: CVSSLGGSVSTGELFF.

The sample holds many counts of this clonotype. This chain's CDR3 is CASSLSSGSYNEQFF. The CDR3 nucleotides are TGTGCCAGCAGCTTATCTAGCGGGTCTTACAATGAGCAGTTCTTC. The chain uses TRBV7-2 and TRBJ2-1; 8 bases are a match to TRBD2. Germline CDR1 reads SGHTA; CDR2 reads FQGNSA. J was trimmed by 4 bases and V by 2 bases; bases with no gene match: 4. The CDR3 loop spans 15 amino acids.

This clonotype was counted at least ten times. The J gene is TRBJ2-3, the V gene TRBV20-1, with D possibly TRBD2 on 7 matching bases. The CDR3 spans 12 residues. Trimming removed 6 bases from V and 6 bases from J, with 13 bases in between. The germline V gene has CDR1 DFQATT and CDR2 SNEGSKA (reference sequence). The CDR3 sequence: CSAKGGADTQYF. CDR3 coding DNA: TGCAGTGCAAAGGGGGGGGCGGATACGCAGTATTTT.

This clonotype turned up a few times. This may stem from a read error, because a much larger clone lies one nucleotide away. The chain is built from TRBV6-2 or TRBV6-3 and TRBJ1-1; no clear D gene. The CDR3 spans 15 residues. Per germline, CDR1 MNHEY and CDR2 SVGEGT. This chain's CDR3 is CACSYGGRGETEAFF. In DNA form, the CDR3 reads TGTGCCTGCAGTTACGGTGGCCGCGGGGAGACTGAAGCTTTCTTT.

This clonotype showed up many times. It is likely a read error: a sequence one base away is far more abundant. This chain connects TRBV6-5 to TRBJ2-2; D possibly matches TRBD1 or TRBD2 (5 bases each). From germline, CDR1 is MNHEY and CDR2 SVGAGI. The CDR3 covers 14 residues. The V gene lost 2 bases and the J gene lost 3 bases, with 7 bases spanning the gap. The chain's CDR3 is CASSYGTDTGELFF. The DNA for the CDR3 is TGTGCCAGCAGTTACGGGACGGACACCGGGGAGCTGTTTTTT.

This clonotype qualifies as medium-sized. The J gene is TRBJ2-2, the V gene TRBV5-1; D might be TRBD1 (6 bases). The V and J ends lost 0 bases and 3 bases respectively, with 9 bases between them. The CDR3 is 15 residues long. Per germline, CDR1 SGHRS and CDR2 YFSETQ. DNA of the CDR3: TGCGCCAGCAGCTTGGACAGGGCCGACACCGGGGAGCTGTTTTTT. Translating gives CASSLDRADTGELFF.

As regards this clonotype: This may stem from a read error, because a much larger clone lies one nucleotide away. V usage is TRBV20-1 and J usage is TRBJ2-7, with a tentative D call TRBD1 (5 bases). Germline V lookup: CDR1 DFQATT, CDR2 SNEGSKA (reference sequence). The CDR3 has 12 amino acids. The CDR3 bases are TGCAGTACTACAGGAGAAGGCTACGAGAAGTACTTC. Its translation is CSTTGEGYEKYF.

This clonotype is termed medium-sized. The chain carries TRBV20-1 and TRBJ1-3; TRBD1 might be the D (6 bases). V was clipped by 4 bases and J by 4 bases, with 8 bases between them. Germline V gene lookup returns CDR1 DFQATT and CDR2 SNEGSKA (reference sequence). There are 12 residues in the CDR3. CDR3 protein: CSANRDGNTIYF. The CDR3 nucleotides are TGCAGTGCTAACAGGGACGGAAACACCATATATTTT.

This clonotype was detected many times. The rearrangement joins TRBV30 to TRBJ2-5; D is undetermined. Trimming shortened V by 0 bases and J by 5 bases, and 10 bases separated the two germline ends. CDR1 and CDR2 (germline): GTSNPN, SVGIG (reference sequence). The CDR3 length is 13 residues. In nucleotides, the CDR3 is TGTGCCTGGAGTGTAGGGCCTCCGGAGACCCAGTACTTC. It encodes CAWSVGPPETQYF.

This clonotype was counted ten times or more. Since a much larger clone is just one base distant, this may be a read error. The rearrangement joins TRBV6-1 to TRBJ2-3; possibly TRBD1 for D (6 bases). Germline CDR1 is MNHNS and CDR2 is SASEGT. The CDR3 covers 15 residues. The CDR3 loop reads CASSESGVSTDTRYF. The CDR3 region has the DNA TGTGCCAGCAGTGAATCAGGGGTCAGCACAGATACGCGGTATTTT.

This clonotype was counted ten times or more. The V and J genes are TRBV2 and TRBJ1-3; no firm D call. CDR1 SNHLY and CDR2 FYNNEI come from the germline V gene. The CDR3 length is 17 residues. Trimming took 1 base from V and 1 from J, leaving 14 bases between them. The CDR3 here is CASSEEAIIVSGNTIYF. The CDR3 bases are TGTGCCAGCAGTGAAGAGGCCATAATAGTTTCTGGAAACACCATATATTTT. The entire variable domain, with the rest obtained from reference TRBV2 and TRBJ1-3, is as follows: EPEVTQTPSHQVTQMGQEVILRCVPISNHLYFYWYRQILGQKVEFLVSFYNNEISEKSEIFDDQFSVERPDGSNFTLKIRSTKLEDSAMYFCASSEEAIIVSGNTIYFGEGSWLTVV.

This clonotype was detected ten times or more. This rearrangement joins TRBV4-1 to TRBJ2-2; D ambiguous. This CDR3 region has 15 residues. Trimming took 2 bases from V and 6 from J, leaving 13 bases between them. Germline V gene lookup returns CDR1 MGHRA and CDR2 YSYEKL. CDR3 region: CASSQSHYGSGELFF. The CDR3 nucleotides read TGCGCCAGCAGCCAATCCCACTACGGGTCCGGGGAGCTGTTTTTT.

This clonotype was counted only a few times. Written as DNA, the CDR3 is TGTGCCAGCAGCCGCGGGACAGCGAACACTGAAGCTTTCTTT. This codes for CASSRGTANTEAFF. V and J are TRBV4-2 and TRBJ1-1; 7 bases are a match to TRBD1. The junction had 3 bases not matched to a gene; V was cut back by 4 bases and J by 1 base. The CDR3 sequence is 14 residues long. The germline V gene encodes CDR1 LGHNA and CDR2 YNFKEQ.

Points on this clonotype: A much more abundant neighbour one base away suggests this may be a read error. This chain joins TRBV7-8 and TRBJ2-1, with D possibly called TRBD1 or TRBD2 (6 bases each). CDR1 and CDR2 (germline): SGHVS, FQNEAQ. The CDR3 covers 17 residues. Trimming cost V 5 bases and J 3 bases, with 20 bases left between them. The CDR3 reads CASSANPGRGGYNEQFF. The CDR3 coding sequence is TGTGCCAGCAGCGCCAACCCCGGGAGAGGGGGCTACAATGAGCAGTTCTTC.

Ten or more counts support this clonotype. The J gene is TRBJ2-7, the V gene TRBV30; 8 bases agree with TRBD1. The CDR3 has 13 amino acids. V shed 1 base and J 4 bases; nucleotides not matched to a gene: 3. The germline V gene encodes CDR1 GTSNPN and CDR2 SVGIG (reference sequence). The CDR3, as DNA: TGTGCCTGGAGTGGGGGACAGGCTTACGAGCAGTACTTC. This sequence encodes CAWSGGQAYEQYF.

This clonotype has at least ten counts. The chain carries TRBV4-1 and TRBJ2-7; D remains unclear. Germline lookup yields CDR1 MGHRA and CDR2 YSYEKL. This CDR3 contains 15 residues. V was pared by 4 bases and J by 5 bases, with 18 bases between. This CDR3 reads CASSREQGYPHEQYF. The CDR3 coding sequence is TGCGCCAGCAGCCGCGAACAAGGATACCCCCACGAGCAGTACTTC.

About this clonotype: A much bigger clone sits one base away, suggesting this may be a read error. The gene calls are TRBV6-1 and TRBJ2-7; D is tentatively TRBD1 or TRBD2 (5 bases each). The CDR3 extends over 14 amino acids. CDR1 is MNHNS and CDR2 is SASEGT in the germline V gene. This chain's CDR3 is CASSEGRLRDEHCF. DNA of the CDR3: TGTGCCAGCAGTGAGGGCAGGCTAAGGGACGAGCATTGCTTC.

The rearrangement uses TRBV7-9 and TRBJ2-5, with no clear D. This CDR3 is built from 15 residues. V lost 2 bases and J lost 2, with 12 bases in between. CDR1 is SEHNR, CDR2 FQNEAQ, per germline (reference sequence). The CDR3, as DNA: TGTGCCAGCAGCTTAACGCTTCAGAATCAAGAGACCCAGTACTTC. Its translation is CASSLTLQNQETQYF.

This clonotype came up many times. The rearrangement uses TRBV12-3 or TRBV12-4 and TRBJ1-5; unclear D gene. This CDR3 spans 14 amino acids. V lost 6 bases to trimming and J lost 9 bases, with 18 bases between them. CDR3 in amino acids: CASSRPGHRSPQHF. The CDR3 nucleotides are TGTGCCAGCAGCCGCCCGGGTCACCGATCGCCCCAGCATTTT.

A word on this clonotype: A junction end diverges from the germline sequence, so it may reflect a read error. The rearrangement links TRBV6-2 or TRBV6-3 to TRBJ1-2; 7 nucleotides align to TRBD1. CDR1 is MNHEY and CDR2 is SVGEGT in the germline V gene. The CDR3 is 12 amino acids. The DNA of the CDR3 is TGTGCCATCAGTGCCGACAGGGATGGCTACACCTTC. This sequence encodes CAISADRDGYTF.

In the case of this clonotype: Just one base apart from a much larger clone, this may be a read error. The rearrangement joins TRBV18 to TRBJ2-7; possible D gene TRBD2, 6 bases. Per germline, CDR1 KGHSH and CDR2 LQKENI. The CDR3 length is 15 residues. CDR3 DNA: TGTTCCAGCTCACCTGGGACTGCTAGCTCCTACGAGCAGTACTTC. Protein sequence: CSSSPGTASSYEQYF.

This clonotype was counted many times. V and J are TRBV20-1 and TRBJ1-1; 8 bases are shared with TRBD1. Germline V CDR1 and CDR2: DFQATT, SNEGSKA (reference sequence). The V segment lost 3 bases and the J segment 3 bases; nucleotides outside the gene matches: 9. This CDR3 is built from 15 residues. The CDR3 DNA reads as TGCAGTGCTAGGTCCACAGGGGGAGTAGACACTGAAGCTTTCTTT. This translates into CSARSTGGVDTEAFF.

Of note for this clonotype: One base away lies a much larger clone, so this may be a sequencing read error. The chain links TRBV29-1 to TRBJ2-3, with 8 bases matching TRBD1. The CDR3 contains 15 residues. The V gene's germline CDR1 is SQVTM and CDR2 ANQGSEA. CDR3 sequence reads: CIVGRETGGTDTQYF. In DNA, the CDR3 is TGCATCGTTGGCCGTGAGACAGGGGGCACAGATACGCAGTATTTT.

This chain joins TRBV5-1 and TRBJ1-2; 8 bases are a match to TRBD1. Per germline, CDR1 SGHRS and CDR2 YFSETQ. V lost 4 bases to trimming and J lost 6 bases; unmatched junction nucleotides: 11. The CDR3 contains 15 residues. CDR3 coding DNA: TGCGCCAGCAGCGACCCGGGCGGGGGACAGGATGGCTACACCTTC. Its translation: CASSDPGGGQDGYTF.

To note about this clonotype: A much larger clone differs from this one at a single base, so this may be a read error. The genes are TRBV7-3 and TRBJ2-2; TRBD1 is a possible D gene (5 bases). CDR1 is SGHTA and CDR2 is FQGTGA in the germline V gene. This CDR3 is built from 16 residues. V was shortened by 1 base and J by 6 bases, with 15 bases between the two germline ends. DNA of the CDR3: TGTGCCAGCAGCTTAAGTGGGGCCGACATATCCGGGGAGCTGTTTTTT. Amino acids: CASSLSGADISGELFF.

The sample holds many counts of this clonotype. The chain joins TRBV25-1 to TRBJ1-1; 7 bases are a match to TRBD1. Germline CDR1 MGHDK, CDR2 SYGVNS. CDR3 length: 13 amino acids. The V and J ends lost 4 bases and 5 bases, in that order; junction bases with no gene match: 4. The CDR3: CASSGQGRTEAFF. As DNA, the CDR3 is TGTGCCAGCAGTGGACAGGGCCGTACTGAAGCTTTCTTT.

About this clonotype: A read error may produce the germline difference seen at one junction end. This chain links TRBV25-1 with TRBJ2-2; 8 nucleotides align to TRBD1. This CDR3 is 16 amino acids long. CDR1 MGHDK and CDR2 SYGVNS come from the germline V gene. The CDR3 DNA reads TGTGCCATCAGTGTCGGGACAGGCGCTCACACCGGGGAGCTGTTTTTT. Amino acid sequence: CAISVGTGAHTGELFF.

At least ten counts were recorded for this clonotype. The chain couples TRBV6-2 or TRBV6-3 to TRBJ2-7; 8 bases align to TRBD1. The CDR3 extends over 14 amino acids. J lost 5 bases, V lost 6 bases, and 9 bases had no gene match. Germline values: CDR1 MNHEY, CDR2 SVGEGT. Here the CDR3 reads CASRSRQGFDEQYF. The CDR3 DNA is TGTGCCAGCAGATCGAGACAGGGGTTCGACGAGCAGTACTTC.